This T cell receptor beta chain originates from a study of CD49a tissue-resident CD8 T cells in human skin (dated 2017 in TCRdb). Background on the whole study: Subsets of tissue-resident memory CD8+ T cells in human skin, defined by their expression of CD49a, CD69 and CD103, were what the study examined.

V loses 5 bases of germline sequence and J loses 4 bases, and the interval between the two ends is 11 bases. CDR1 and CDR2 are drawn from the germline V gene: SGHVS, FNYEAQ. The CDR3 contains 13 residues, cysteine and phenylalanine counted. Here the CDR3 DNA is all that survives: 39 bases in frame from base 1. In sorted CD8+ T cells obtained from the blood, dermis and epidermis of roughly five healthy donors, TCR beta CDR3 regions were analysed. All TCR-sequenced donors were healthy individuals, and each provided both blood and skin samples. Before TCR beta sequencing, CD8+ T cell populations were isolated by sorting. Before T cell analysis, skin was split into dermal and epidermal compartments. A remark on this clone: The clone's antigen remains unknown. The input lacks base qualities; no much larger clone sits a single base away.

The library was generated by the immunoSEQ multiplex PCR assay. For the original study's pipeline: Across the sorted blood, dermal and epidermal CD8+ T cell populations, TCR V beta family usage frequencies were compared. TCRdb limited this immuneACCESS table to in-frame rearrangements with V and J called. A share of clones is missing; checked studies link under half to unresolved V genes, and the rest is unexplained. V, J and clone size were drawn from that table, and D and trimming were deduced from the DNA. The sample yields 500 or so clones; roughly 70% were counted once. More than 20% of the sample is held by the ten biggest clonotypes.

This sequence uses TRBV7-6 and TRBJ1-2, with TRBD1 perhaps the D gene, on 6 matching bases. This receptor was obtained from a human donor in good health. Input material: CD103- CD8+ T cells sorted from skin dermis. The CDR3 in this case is CASSTQGSYGYTF. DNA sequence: TGTGCCAGCAGCACACAGGGAAGCTATGGCTACACCTTC. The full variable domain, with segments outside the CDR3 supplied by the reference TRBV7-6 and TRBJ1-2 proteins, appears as GAGVSQSPRYKVTKRGQDVALRCDPISGHVSLYWYRQALGQGPEFLTYFNYEAQQDKSGLPNDRFSAERPEGSISTLTIQRTEQRDSAMYRCASSTQGSYGYTFGSGTRLTVV.